This T cell receptor (beta chain) was captured by sequencing in a study of shared clonotypes between healthy human individuals. Repertoires were generated with immunoSEQ multiplex PCR, while TCRdb's copy carries only in-frame clones and drops some. The profile shows 1.6 million or so clones, 98% of them singletons. V was trimmed by 6 bases and J by 7 bases, leaving 19 bases between them. Per the germline V gene, CDR1 is MNHEY and CDR2 is SVGAGI. The CDR3 has 15 residues. This clone was counted a single time. The chain recombines TRBV6-5 with TRBJ2-1, with a possible D match to TRBD2 (6 bases). Sequencing was carried out using naive CD4+ T cells sorted from blood. Specified subset: CD45RA+ positively selected. The TCR comes from a man aged 25 to 40 in good health. Here the CDR3 DNA reads TGTGCCAGCAGCAGGACACTTCCCGGGAGTAATGAGCAGTTCTTC. It codes for CASSRTLPGSNEQFF.